This T cell receptor (beta chain) was obtained from a study of blood T cell repertoires in COVID-19. Study information: Whether acute or convalescent, the COVID-19 samples came from the United States, Italy and Spain. T cells, B-cell-depleted T cells, or PBMCs provided the cDNA or gDNA that served as material.

Study processing details: Nucleated cell counts were estimated from reference gene primer amplification. TCRdb keeps only in-frame clones here, not all; method: immunoSEQ multiplex PCR. V and J calls plus clone size are reproduced from that table; the DNA served to infer D and trimming. This table holds 170,000 or so clones, approximately 80% found once. Seattle researchers signed up patients amid active infection and tracked them longitudinally. Per the germline V gene, CDR1 is MNHEY and CDR2 is SVGAGI. CDR3 length: 14 amino acids. The trim removed 5 bases at V and 4 bases at J, leaving 5 bases unmatched.

The sequence derives from a woman in her 40s with COVID-19, enrolled during active disease. The J gene is TRBJ1-2, the V gene TRBV6-5, with 9 positions matching TRBD1. Sequencing was done on a sample of peripheral blood. The DNA for the CDR3 is TGTGCCAGCAGTACGGGACAGGGCGGCTATGGCTACACCTTC. Residues: CASSTGQGGYGYTF.